Described below is a single TCR beta chain sequence and its context. PCR was performed using 60 Vbeta and 13 Jbeta primers. As handled by the study authors: Roughly 80 million unique TCR beta chains, roughly 11 million shared, were counted in a later analysis. TCRdb's table, derived via immunoSEQ multiplex PCR, lists solely in-frame clones and lacks some. The DNA gave D and trimming, while V, J and clone size come from that table. Seen in this sample are around 35,000 clones; the ten most common clones hold about 1.9%. This CDR3 is 15 amino acids long. V was cut by 6 bases and J by 0 bases, with 12 bases left in between. Germline CDR1 and CDR2: MNHEY and SVGAGI. The entry originates in a study of cytomegalovirus exposure and HLA in healthy donors.

The V and J genes are TRBV6-5 and TRBJ1-5; D gene unclear. This receptor was obtained from a woman aged 35 to 49 in good health and CMV-seropositive. Material for sequencing was PBMCs. The CDR3 DNA reads TGTGCCAGCAGCCGACGGGGAGATAGCAATCAGCCCCAGCATTTT. Protein sequence: CASSRRGDSNQPQHF.